The 26 T cell receptor beta chains below come from one sample, sequenced in a study of CD8 T cells in Susac syndrome. A quantity of roughly 0.5 to 1 ug RNA underwent reverse transcription using random hexamers. TCRdb re-called the immunoSEQ multiplex PCR reads through MiXCR, storing one row per CDR3 protein. The table lists around 200,000 distinct CDR3 sequences, 80% to 95% of them singletons. Material: CD8+ T cells from PBMCs. These receptors all stem from a human donor with multiple sclerosis.

The gene calls are TRBV5-6 and TRBJ1-5; D may be TRBD1 (5 bases). Germline lookup yields CDR1 SGHDT and CDR2 YYEEEE. The CDR3 is made up of 12 amino acids. Trimming took off 0 bases at V and 11 bases at J, with 9 bases between the two ends. CDR3 nucleotides: TGTGCCAGCAGCTTGGGAGGGGTGTCCCAGCATTTT. Residues: CASSLGGVSQHF.

This chain connects TRBV3-1 to TRBJ2-1, with 8 bases lining up with TRBD2. The CDR3 is 14 amino acids. Unmatched junction bases numbered 6, after V lost 2 bases and J lost 9 bases. Per the germline V gene, CDR1 is LGHDT and CDR2 is YNNKEL (reference sequence). The CDR3 nucleotides are TGTGCCAGCAGCCAAATCGGAAGCGGGGGTGAGCAGTTCTTC. Protein product: CASSQIGSGGEQFF.

V is TRBV5-6 and J is TRBJ1-1; TRBD1 matches at 8 bases. J gave up 6 bases and V 1 base, and 5 bases lay outside the gene matches. There are 14 residues in the CDR3. The germline gives CDR1 SGHDT, CDR2 YYEEEE. Here the CDR3 reads CASSLPGTGAEAFF. In nucleotides, the CDR3 is TGTGCCAGCAGCTTGCCTGGGACAGGCGCTGAAGCTTTCTTT.

V usage is TRBV15 and J usage is TRBJ2-5; unclear D gene. This CDR3 is 14 amino acids long. Germline V CDR1 and CDR2: LNHNV, YYDKDF (reference sequence). With 0 bases removed from V and 6 bases from J, the gap between germline ends came to 11 bases. This chain's CDR3 is CATSRDVAWQTQYF. The CDR3 DNA follows: TGTGCCACCAGCAGAGATGTAGCTTGGCAGACCCAGTACTTC.

The V call is TRBV15, the J call TRBJ1-4; D not certain. V lost 1 base, J lost 0 bases, and 12 bases lay in between. The germline gives CDR1 LNHNV, CDR2 YYDKDF (reference sequence). The CDR3 contains 17 residues. This chain's CDR3 is CATSRVLNYATNEKLFF. CDR3 DNA sequence: TGTGCCACCAGCAGAGTTCTGAATTATGCAACTAATGAAAAACTGTTTTTT.

The chain uses TRBV3-1 and TRBJ1-3; 7 bases align to TRBD1. The length of the CDR3 is 14 residues. Unmatched junction bases numbered 8, after V lost 1 base and J lost 11 bases. CDR1 is LGHDT and CDR2 is YNNKEL in the germline V gene (reference sequence). As DNA, the CDR3 is TGTGCCAGCAGCCAAGGCACAGGGGTCGGACCCATATATTTT. It specifies CASSQGTGVGPIYF.

The V call is TRBV6-1, the J call TRBJ2-5; 10 bases agree with TRBD1. Per the germline V gene, CDR1 is MNHNS and CDR2 is SASEGT. The V and J ends lost 5 bases and 2 bases, in that order; junction bases with no gene match: 11. The CDR3 spans 17 residues. CDR3 amino acids: CASSPPDRGGRQETQYF. The CDR3 bases are TGTGCCAGCAGTCCCCCGGACAGGGGGGGACGGCAAGAGACCCAGTACTTC.

This chain uses TRBV27 with TRBJ1-2; perhaps TRBD1 as D (6 bases). The length of the CDR3 is 15 residues. Trimming pared 0 bases from V and 4 bases from J, leaving 12 bases between. CDR1 and CDR2 from the germline V gene are MNHEY and SMNVEV (reference sequence). Here the CDR3 DNA reads TGTGCCAGCAGTTTATCAGAGGGGGGTCCCTATGGCTACACCTTC. Its protein is CASSLSEGGPYGYTF.

This chain connects TRBV7-9 to TRBJ2-2; no reliable D call. The CDR3 length is 16 residues. Trimming left V 5 bases short and J 5 bases short, with 18 bases between. The germline V gene encodes CDR1 SEHNR and CDR2 FQNEAQ (reference sequence). CDR3 amino acids: CASSPLTTATTGELFF. CDR3 DNA: TGTGCCAGCAGCCCACTGACGACGGCCACTACCGGGGAGCTGTTTTTT. The variable domain in full, with the rest retrieved from reference TRBV7-9 and TRBJ2-2, is DTGVSQNPRHKITKRGQNVTFRCDPISEHNRLYWYRQTLGQGPEFLTYFQNEAQLEKSRLLSDRFSAERPKGSFSTLEIQRTEQGDSAMYLCASSPLTTATTGELFFGEGSRLTVL.

The genes are TRBV30 and TRBJ2-1, with 8 bases lining up with TRBD2. Germline CDR1 and CDR2: GTSNPN and SVGIG (reference sequence). CDR3 length: 18 residues. The V segment lost 1 base and the J segment 5 bases; nucleotides outside the gene matches: 16. DNA for the CDR3: TGTGCCTGGAGTGACCCCGTAGCCACCGGGAGGGGTGACAATGAGCAGTTCTTC. Its protein product is CAWSDPVATGRGDNEQFF.

The chain employs TRBV2 and TRBJ2-2; no reliable D call. The CDR3 totals 14 residues. Germline values: CDR1 SNHLY, CDR2 FYNNEI. Between the trimmed V and J ends, which lost 11 bases and 5 bases, there was a span of 18 bases. CDR3 in DNA: TGTGCCCTCCCGAGAGATCCTCGGACCGGGGAGCTGTTTTTT. Its translation is CALPRDPRTGELFF.

CDR3 sequence reads: CASSQDLGEFNEQFF. Written as DNA, the CDR3 is TGCGCCAGCAGCCAAGATCTAGGGGAATTCAATGAGCAGTTCTTC. The rearrangement joins TRBV4-1 to TRBJ2-1; possibly TRBD1 for D (5 bases). This CDR3 contains 15 residues. The V and J ends lost 0 bases and 6 bases respectively, with 12 bases between them. The germline CDR1 and CDR2 sequences are MGHRA and YSYEKL.

V gene TRBV29-1 combines with J gene TRBJ2-3; 9 nucleotides agree with TRBD2. The CDR3 has 15 amino acids. CDR1 is SQVTM and CDR2 is ANQGSEA in the germline V gene. J was trimmed by 8 bases and V by 0 bases; bases with no gene match: 9. The CDR3 loop is CSVEDPTREGPTQYF. The CDR3 DNA is TGCAGCGTTGAAGATCCGACGCGGGAGGGCCCTACGCAGTATTTT.

This clonotype was seen once. The rearrangement joins TRBV3-1 to TRBJ2-3, with a possible D match to TRBD1 (5 bases). Trimming removed 3 bases from V and 1 base from J, with 11 bases in between. Per the germline V gene, CDR1 is LGHDT and CDR2 is YNNKEL (reference sequence). CDR3 length: 15 amino acids. Here the CDR3 DNA reads TGTGCCAGCAGCCAGACTTTCAGGGGCACAGATACGCAGTATTTT. Its translation is CASSQTFRGTDTQYF.

The rearrangement links TRBV10-2 to TRBJ2-7, with D unresolved. Trimming took 8 bases from V and 0 from J, leaving 8 bases between them. Germline V gene sequence: CDR1 WSHSY, CDR2 SAAADI. The CDR3 has 12 residues. CDR3: CASGHSSYEQYF. The CDR3 bases are TGCGCCAGCGGGCACAGCTCCTACGAGCAGTACTTC.

The chain couples TRBV12-3 or TRBV12-4 to TRBJ2-3; 9 nucleotides line up with TRBD2. The CDR3 spans 19 residues. With 5 bases clipped from V and 7 bases from J, the junction kept 22 bases outside the gene matches. The CDR3 DNA follows: TGTGCCAGCAGTCCCGAACCGAGACTAGCGGTGTGGGTAGGATATACGCAGTATTTT. This encodes CASSPEPRLAVWVGYTQYF.

In DNA, the CDR3 is TGCAGCGCCCGGGCGAGCTATGGCTACACCTTC. It specifies CSARASYGYTF. The chain recombines TRBV29-1 with TRBJ1-2; D remains ambiguous. Germline CDR1 SQVTM, CDR2 ANQGSEA. Trimming stripped 7 bases from V and 4 bases from J, with 10 bases between. This CDR3 is built from 11 residues.

This CDR3 reads CASSPAGGQGYEQYF. The CDR3 bases are TGTGCCAGCTCACCCGCAGGGGGACAGGGGTACGAGCAGTACTTC. The chain is built from TRBV18 and TRBJ2-7; 10 bases are a match to TRBD1. Per germline, CDR1 KGHSH and CDR2 LQKENI. The CDR3 contains 15 residues. V lost 3 bases to trimming and J lost 4 bases; unmatched junction nucleotides: 6.

V is TRBV19 and J is TRBJ2-7, with 7 bases identical to TRBD2. V shed 3 bases, J shed 4 bases, and the junction held 12 bases outside the gene matches. The CDR3 runs to 16 residues. The germline V gene has CDR1 LNHDA and CDR2 SQIVND (reference sequence). CDR3 coding DNA: TGTGCCAGTAGTATCGGTTGGGGCGGGGGAGTATACGAGCAGTACTTC. Encoded protein: CASSIGWGGGVYEQYF.

The chain recombines TRBV12-3 or TRBV12-4 with TRBJ1-5, with D tentatively TRBD1 (6 bases). This CDR3 contains 14 residues. V was trimmed by 5 bases and J by 7 bases, leaving 15 bases between them. For the CDR3, the DNA is TGTGCCAGCAGTCCGGGGGGGGGCCGGCAGCCCCAGCATTTT. This sequence encodes CASSPGGGRQPQHF.

J is TRBJ2-7 and V is TRBV3-1, with TRBD2 matching 7 bases. The CDR3 has 16 amino acids. V was clipped by 4 bases and J by 7 bases; unmatched bases: 16. Germline V gene data show CDR1 as LGHDT and CDR2 as YNNKEL (reference sequence). CDR3 protein: CASSPQGSGGAWEQYF. The CDR3 region has the DNA TGTGCCAGCAGCCCGCAGGGTTCGGGAGGCGCCTGGGAGCAGTACTTC.

This chain links TRBV5-1 with TRBJ2-3, with 9 bases identical to TRBD2. CDR1 SGHRS and CDR2 YFSETQ come from the germline V gene. This CDR3 spans 17 amino acids. V was clipped by 0 bases and J by 2 bases; unmatched bases: 7. CDR3 in DNA: TGCGCCAGCAGCTTGGCCACGGCTAGCGGGGTCACAGATACGCAGTATTTT. This translates into CASSLATASGVTDTQYF.

The chain is built from TRBV7-2 and TRBJ2-4; D perhaps matches TRBD1 (5 bases). CDR1 and CDR2 (germline): SGHTA, FQGNSA. The CDR3 is 14 residues long. Trimming removed 5 bases at V and 6 bases at J, with 14 bases between. CDR3 in DNA: TGTGCCAGCAGCCTCCCATATACAGGAAACATTCAGTACTTC. It specifies CASSLPYTGNIQYF.

The CDR3 DNA follows: TGTGCCACCAGCAGAGATCCCGGGAGCTGGGCGGTTAATGAAAAACTGTTTTTT. Translated, it gives CATSRDPGSWAVNEKLFF. This rearrangement joins TRBV15 to TRBJ1-4; D is unresolved. Germline V CDR1 and CDR2: LNHNV, YYDKDF (reference sequence). V lost 0 bases, J lost 4 bases, and 18 bases lay in between. This CDR3 has 18 amino acids.

V gene TRBV27 combines with J gene TRBJ2-7; a possible D gene is TRBD1 (5 bases). Trimming stripped 3 bases from V and 3 bases from J, with 12 bases between. Germline loops: CDR1 MNHEY, CDR2 SMNVEV (reference sequence). This CDR3 has 14 amino acids. CDR3 residues: CASSFKSGYYEQYF. CDR3 coding DNA: TGTGCCAGCAGTTTTAAGTCAGGGTACTACGAGCAGTACTTC.

V gene TRBV9 combines with J gene TRBJ2-1, with 8 bases identical to TRBD2. CDR3 size: 15 residues. Losses at the gene ends were 3 bases for V and 4 bases for J; bases not matched to a gene: 6. Germline V gene sequence: CDR1 SGDLS, CDR2 YYNGEE. Written as DNA, the CDR3 is TGTGCCAGCAGCGCCTGGACTAGCTCATACAATGAGCAGTTCTTC. It encodes CASSAWTSSYNEQFF.